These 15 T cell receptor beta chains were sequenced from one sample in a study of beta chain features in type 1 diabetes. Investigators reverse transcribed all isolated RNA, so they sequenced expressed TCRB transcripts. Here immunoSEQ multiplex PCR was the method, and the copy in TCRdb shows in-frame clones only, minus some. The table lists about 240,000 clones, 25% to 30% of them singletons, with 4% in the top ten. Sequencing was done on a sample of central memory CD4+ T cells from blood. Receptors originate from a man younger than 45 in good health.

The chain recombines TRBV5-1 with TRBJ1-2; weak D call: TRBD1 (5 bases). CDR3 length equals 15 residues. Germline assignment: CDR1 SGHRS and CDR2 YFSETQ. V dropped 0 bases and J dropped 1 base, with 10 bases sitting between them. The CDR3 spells CASSLGSGFNYGYTF. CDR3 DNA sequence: TGCGCCAGCAGCTTGGGCTCAGGGTTTAACTATGGCTACACCTTC.

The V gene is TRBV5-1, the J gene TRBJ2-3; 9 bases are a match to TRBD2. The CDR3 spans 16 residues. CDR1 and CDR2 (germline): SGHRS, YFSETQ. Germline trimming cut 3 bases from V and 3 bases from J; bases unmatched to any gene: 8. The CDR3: CASSWGAGGRTDTQYF. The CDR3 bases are TGCGCCAGCAGCTGGGGAGCGGGAGGTCGGACAGATACGCAGTATTTT.

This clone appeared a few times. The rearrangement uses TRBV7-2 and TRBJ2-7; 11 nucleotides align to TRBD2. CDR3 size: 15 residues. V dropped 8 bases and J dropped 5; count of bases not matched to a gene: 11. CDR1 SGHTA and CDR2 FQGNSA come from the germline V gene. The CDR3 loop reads CASALTSGSFNEQYF. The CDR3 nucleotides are TGTGCCAGCGCCTTAACTAGCGGGAGTTTCAACGAGCAGTACTTC.

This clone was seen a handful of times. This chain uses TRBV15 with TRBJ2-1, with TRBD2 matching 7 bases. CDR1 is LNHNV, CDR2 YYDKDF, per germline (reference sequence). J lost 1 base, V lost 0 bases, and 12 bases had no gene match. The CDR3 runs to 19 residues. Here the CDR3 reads CATSRDILASRHSYNEQFF. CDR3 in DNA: TGTGCCACCAGCAGAGATATACTAGCGTCACGGCATTCCTACAATGAGCAGTTCTTC. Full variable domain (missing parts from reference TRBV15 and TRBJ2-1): DAMVIQNPRYQVTQFGKPVTLSCSQTLNHNVMYWYQQKSSQAPKLLFHYYDKDFNNEADTPDNFQSRRPNTSFCFLDIRSPGLGDTAMYLCATSRDILASRHSYNEQFFGPGTRLTVL.

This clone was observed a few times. CDR3 amino acids: CASSGNRVEETQYF. The DNA of the CDR3 is TGTGCCAGCAGTGGAAACAGGGTAGAAGAGACCCAGTACTTC. V usage is TRBV6-1 and J usage is TRBJ2-5; possibly TRBD1 for D (6 bases). The CDR3 length is 14 residues. In germline, CDR1 is MNHNS, CDR2 SASEGT. V was shortened by 4 bases and J by 3 bases, with 12 bases between the two germline ends.

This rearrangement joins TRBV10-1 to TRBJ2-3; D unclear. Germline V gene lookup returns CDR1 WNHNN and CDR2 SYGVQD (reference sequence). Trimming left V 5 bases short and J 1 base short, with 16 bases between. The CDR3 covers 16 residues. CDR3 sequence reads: CASSSGRSLGTDTQYF. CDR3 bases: TGCGCCAGCAGTAGTGGCAGGTCCTTAGGCACAGATACGCAGTATTTT.

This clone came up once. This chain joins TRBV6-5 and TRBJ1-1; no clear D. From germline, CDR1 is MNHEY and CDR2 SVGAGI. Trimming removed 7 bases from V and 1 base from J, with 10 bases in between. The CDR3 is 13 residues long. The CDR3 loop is CASTGISNTEAFF. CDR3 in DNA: TGTGCCAGCACGGGGATATCGAACACTGAAGCTTTCTTT.

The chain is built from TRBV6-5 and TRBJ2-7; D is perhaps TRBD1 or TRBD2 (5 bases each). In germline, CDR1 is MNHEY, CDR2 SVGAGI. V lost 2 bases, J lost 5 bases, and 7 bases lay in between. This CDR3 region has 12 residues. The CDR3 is CASSYTGHEQYF. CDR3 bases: TGTGCCAGCAGTTACACGGGACACGAGCAGTACTTC.

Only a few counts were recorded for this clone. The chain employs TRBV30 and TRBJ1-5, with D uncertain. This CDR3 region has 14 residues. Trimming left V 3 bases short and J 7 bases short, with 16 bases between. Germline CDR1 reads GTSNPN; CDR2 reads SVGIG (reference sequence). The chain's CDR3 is CAWSAGGVGQPQHF. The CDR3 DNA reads TGTGCCTGGAGCGCCGGTGGGGTGGGGCAGCCCCAGCATTTT.

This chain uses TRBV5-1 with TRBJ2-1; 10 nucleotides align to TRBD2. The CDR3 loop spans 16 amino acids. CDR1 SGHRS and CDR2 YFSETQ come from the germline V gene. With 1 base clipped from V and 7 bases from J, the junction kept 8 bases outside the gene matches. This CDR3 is CASSLIERGGRNEQFF. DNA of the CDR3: TGCGCCAGCAGCTTGATTGAGCGGGGGGGCAGGAATGAGCAGTTCTTC.

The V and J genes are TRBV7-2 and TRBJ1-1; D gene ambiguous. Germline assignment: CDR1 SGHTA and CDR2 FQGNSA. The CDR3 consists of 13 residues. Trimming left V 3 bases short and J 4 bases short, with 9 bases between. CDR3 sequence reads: CASSFQEGTEAFF. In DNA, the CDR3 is TGTGCCAGCAGCTTCCAGGAGGGCACTGAAGCTTTCTTT. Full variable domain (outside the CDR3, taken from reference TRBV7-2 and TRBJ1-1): GAGVSQSPSNKVTEKGKDVELRCDPISGHTALYWYRQSLGQGLEFLIYFQGNSAPDKSGLPSDRFSAERTGGSVSTLTIQRTQQEDSAVYLCASSFQEGTEAFFGQGTRLTVV.

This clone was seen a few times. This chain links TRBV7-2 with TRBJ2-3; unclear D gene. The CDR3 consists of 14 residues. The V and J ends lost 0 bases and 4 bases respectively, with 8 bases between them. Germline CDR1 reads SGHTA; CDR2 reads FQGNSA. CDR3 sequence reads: CASSLALEADTQYF. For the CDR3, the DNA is TGTGCCAGCAGCTTAGCGCTTGAGGCAGATACGCAGTATTTT.

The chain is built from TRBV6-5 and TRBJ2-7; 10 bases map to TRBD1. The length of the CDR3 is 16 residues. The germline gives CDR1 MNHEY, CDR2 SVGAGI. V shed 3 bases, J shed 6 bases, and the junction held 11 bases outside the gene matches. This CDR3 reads CASSYRMGQGRSEQYF. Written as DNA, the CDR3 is TGTGCCAGCAGTTATAGGATGGGACAGGGGAGGAGCGAGCAGTACTTC.

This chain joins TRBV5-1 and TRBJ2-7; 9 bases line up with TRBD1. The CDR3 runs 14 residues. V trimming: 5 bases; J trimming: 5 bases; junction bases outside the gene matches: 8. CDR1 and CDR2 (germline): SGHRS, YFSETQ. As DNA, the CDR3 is TGCGCCAGCAGTCCGGGGACAGGGAAGGACGAGCAGTACTTC. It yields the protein CASSPGTGKDEQYF.

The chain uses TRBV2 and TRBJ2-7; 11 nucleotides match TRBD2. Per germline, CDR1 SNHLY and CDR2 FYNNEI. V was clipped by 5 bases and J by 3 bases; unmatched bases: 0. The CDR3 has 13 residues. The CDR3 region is CASSTSGGYEQYF. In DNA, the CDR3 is TGTGCCAGCAGTACTAGCGGGGGCTACGAGCAGTACTTC.